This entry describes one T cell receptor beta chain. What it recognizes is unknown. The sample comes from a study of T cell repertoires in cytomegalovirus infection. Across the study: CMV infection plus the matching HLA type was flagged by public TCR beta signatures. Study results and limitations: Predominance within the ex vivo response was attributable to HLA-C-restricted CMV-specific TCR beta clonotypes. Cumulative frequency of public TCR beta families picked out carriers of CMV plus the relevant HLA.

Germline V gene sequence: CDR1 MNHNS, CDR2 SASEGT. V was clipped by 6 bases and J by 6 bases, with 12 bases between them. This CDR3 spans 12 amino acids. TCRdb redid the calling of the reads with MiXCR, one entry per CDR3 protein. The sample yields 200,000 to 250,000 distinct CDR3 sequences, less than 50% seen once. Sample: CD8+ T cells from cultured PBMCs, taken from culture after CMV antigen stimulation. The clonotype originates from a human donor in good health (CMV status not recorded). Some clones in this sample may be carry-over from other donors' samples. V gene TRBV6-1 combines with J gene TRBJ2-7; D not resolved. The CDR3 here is CASRPYTSEQYF. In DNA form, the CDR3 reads TGTGCCAGCAGACCTTACACGAGCGAGCAGTACTTC.